The 14 T cell receptor beta chains in this list originate from one sample, sequenced in a study of blood T cells in healthy people across ages. A sample-barcoded 5' primer and a J-beta primer mix were used in a second PCR of roughly 7 to 11 cycles. Each CDR3 protein is one row after TCRdb ran MiXCR on the 5' RACE reads. The sample shows around 900,000 distinct CDR3 sequences, 29% of them seen only once. Sequencing was done on a sample of blood. All receptors derive from a woman aged 80 or older in good health.

The chain employs TRBV7-9 and TRBJ1-2, with unresolved D. The germline V gene encodes CDR1 SEHNR and CDR2 FQNEAQ (reference sequence). The V end was cut by 1 base, the J end by 2 bases, with 11 bases between. There are 15 residues in the CDR3. The CDR3 here is CASSLEFLINYGYTF. CDR3 in DNA: TGTGCCAGCAGCTTAGAGTTCCTAATCAACTATGGCTACACCTTC.

The chain uses TRBV3-1 and TRBJ1-2, with 7 bases fitting TRBD1. CDR3 length: 15 residues. Germline-derived CDR1 and CDR2 are LGHDT and YNNKEL (reference sequence). V shed 0 bases and J 4 bases; nucleotides not matched to a gene: 5. CDR3 sequence (DNA): TGTGCCAGCAGCCAAGATCCCTCAGGGGGCTATGGCTACACCTTC. It codes for CASSQDPSGGYGYTF. Filled out from reference TRBV3-1 and TRBJ1-2, the complete variable domain reads DTAVSQTPKYLVTQMGNDKSIKCEQNLGHDTMYWYKQDSKKFLKIMFSYNNKELIINETVPNRFSPKSPDKAHLNLHINSLELGDSAVYFCASSQDPSGGYGYTFGSGTRLTVV.

This clonotype was seen just once. It may be a read error: a sequence one base away is much more abundant. The gene calls are TRBV28 and TRBJ2-7, with 8 nucleotides matching TRBD1. With 5 bases clipped from V and 7 bases from J, the junction kept 10 bases outside the gene matches. Germline V gene data show CDR1 as MDHEN and CDR2 as SYDVKM. This CDR3 is 14 amino acids long. CDR3 loop: CASSIFDRGGEQYF. The DNA of the CDR3 is TGTGCCAGCAGTATATTCGACAGGGGCGGTGAGCAGTACTTC.

This clonotype was counted between two and nine times. This may arise from a read error, as a much more abundant clone is one base away. This chain joins TRBV6-5 and TRBJ2-5; either TRBD1 or TRBD2 may fit D (5 bases each). Per germline, CDR1 MNHEY and CDR2 SVGAGI. This CDR3 contains 14 residues. The CDR3 sequence: CASSYGTAQEAQYF. CDR3 sequence (DNA): TGTGCCAGCAGTTACGGGACGGCTCAAGAGGCCCAGTACTTC.

The V call is TRBV4-3, the J call TRBJ2-1; a weak D match, TRBD2 (6 bases). Germline V gene lookup returns CDR1 LGHNA and CDR2 YSLEER. This CDR3 is built from 13 residues. V lost 0 bases and J 8 bases, leaving 8 bases between the germline ends. CDR3 amino acids: CASSQDRGDEQFF. DNA for the CDR3: TGCGCCAGCAGCCAAGATCGCGGGGATGAGCAGTTCTTC.

About this clonotype: A much larger clone differs from this one at a single base, so this may be a read error. This chain uses TRBV24-1 with TRBJ2-5; D not resolved. V was pared by 3 bases and J by 4 bases, with 2 bases between. This CDR3 has 11 residues. Germline CDR1 KGHDR, CDR2 SFDVKD. The CDR3 sequence is CATSDRETQYF. CDR3 DNA: TGTGCCACCAGTGATCGAGAGACCCAGTACTTC.

This clonotype appeared many times. The J gene is TRBJ1-6, the V gene TRBV5-1, with 8 bases aligning to TRBD1. The CDR3 is 16 residues long. Germline CDR1 SGHRS, CDR2 YFSETQ. V shed 0 bases, J shed 10 bases, and the junction held 9 bases outside the gene matches. The CDR3 here is CASSLEDRGWDSPLHF. Here the CDR3 DNA reads TGCGCCAGCAGCTTGGAAGACAGGGGATGGGACTCACCCCTCCACTTT.

This clonotype was recorded many times. V and J are TRBV20-1 and TRBJ2-1; D call uncertain. In germline, CDR1 is DFQATT, CDR2 SNEGSKA (reference sequence). Trimming took 3 bases from V and 6 from J, leaving 12 bases between them. This CDR3 has 13 amino acids. The CDR3 sequence is CSARAAIGNEQFF. The DNA of the CDR3 is TGCAGTGCTAGGGCGGCCATCGGCAATGAGCAGTTCTTC.

The table lists this clonotype with many counts. The chain uses TRBV27 and TRBJ2-7, with 8 bases aligning to TRBD1. The CDR3 is 14 residues long. V shed 5 bases and J 5 bases; nucleotides not matched to a gene: 8. Looked up from germline, CDR1 is MNHEY and CDR2 is SMNVEV (reference sequence). This CDR3 is CASSALTGVNEQYF. DNA of the CDR3: TGTGCCAGCAGTGCGCTGACAGGGGTCAACGAGCAGTACTTC.

The V gene is TRBV6-5, the J gene TRBJ1-4; 7 bases agree with TRBD1. After removal of 4 bases from V and 4 bases from J, the junction contained 6 bases not matched to a gene. The CDR3 sequence is 15 residues long. The germline gives CDR1 MNHEY, CDR2 SVGAGI. The CDR3 DNA reads as TGTGCCAGCAGTTCAGGACAGGCCCATAATGAAAAACTGTTTTTT. As protein: CASSSGQAHNEKLFF.

This clonotype was counted a few times. The J gene is TRBJ1-1, the V gene TRBV27; weak D call: TRBD1 (6 bases). Germline CDR1 and CDR2: MNHEY and SMNVEV (reference sequence). This CDR3 is 15 amino acids long. V lost 3 bases and J lost 1, with 12 bases in between. The CDR3 DNA sequence: TGTGCCAGCAGTTTCAACAGGGTGGGGAACACTGAAGCTTTCTTT. Protein product: CASSFNRVGNTEAFF.

The chain couples TRBV6-5 to TRBJ1-2; the D is unclear. V lost 2 bases to trimming and J lost 7 bases, with 14 bases between them. Per the germline V gene, CDR1 is MNHEY and CDR2 is SVGAGI. The CDR3 sequence is 14 residues long. The CDR3 reads CASSYGWGSGGYTF. The CDR3 DNA reads as TGTGCCAGCAGTTACGGGTGGGGAAGCGGTGGCTACACCTTC.

This sequence joins TRBV27 and TRBJ1-4; weak D call: TRBD1 (6 bases). The germline gives CDR1 MNHEY, CDR2 SMNVEV (reference sequence). Between the trimmed V and J ends, which lost 3 bases and 4 bases, there was a span of 12 bases. CDR3 length equals 15 residues. CDR3 DNA sequence: TGTGCCAGCAGTTTGGGGGGCGCGGATAATGAAAAACTGTTTTTT. Protein product: CASSLGGADNEKLFF.

This rearrangement joins TRBV20-1 to TRBJ1-2; no reliable D call. The length of the CDR3 is 14 residues. CDR1 is DFQATT and CDR2 is SNEGSKA in the germline V gene (reference sequence). The V end lost 0 bases, the J end lost 8 bases, and 16 bases lay between the germline ends. This CDR3 reads CSARDRSGLKGYTF. CDR3 in DNA: TGCAGTGCTAGAGATCGGAGCGGCCTGAAGGGCTACACCTTC.